Presented here are 25 T cell receptor beta chains from one specimen sequenced in a study of shared clonotypes between healthy human individuals. Profiling relied on immunoSEQ multiplex PCR, and the TCRdb table lists in-frame clones only, not all of them. The sample has approximately 740,000 clones, around 92% seen once; the top ten hold around 24%. CD45RO-negative CD8 cells positively selected for CCR7 made up the naive population, which excluded terminally differentiated effector memory CD45RA+ cells. The specimen sequenced was naive CD8+ T cells sorted from blood. These receptors were taken from a man aged 30 to 45 in good health.

V and J are TRBV7-8 and TRBJ2-7, with 14 bases identical to TRBD2. V lost 1 base and J lost 2; bases outside the gene matches: 10. CDR1 SGHVS and CDR2 FQNEAQ come from the germline V gene. The CDR3 extends over 19 amino acids. Written as DNA, the CDR3 is TGTGCCAGCAGCTTAGGGTTCGGGACTAGCGGGAGCAGGCCCTACGAGCAGTACTTC. Translating gives CASSLGFGTSGSRPYEQYF.

V is TRBV25-1 and J is TRBJ2-5; D gene ambiguous. With 6 bases removed from V and 6 bases from J, the gap between germline ends came to 17 bases. The length of the CDR3 is 14 residues. The germline gives CDR1 MGHDK, CDR2 SYGVNS. In DNA form, the CDR3 reads TGTGCCAGCAGCCGCGTGTCAGGAGCGCAGACCCAGTACTTC. It is translated as CASSRVSGAQTQYF.

The chain combines TRBV7-9 with TRBJ1-1, with D perhaps TRBD1 (6 bases). The CDR3 runs 13 residues. From germline, CDR1 is SEHNR and CDR2 FQNEAQ (reference sequence). V was trimmed by 6 bases and J by 8 bases, leaving 16 bases between them. The CDR3 DNA reads as TGTGCCAGCAGTGACGAATGGGGGCTGGAAGCTTTCTTT. Protein product: CASSDEWGLEAFF.

There are a few counts of this clone. The chain is built from TRBV6-1 and TRBJ2-7, with D tentatively TRBD1 (5 bases). The V gene's germline CDR1 is MNHNS and CDR2 SASEGT. CDR3 size: 15 residues. Trimming pared 8 bases from V and 1 base from J, leaving 18 bases between. The DNA of the CDR3 is TGTGCCAGCGGGTCTTTCAGGGTGGGTTCCTACGAGCAGTACTTC. Protein sequence: CASGSFRVGSYEQYF.

The chain has TRBV7-9 and TRBJ2-1; 9 bases align to TRBD2. The CDR3 consists of 17 residues. V was pared by 1 base and J by 6 bases, with 10 bases of the junction left unmatched. Germline V lookup: CDR1 SEHNR, CDR2 FQNEAQ (reference sequence). Here the CDR3 DNA reads TGTGCCAGCAGCTTAGTTGGTAGCGGGAGTGAAGGCAATGAGCAGTTCTTC. Protein: CASSLVGSGSEGNEQFF.

The chain combines TRBV6-1 with TRBJ2-7; 10 positions agree with TRBD2. The trim removed 9 bases at V and 3 bases at J, leaving 5 bases unmatched. Germline V gives CDR1 MNHNS, CDR2 SASEGT. The CDR3 contains 13 residues. Here the CDR3 reads CASGLAEGYEQYF. CDR3 nucleotides: TGTGCCAGTGGACTAGCGGAGGGCTACGAGCAGTACTTC.

This clone came up once. The chain combines TRBV18 with TRBJ2-1, with a possible D match to TRBD1 (7 bases). V was trimmed by 3 bases and J by 9 bases, leaving 21 bases between them. Germline loops: CDR1 KGHSH, CDR2 LQKENI. The CDR3 contains 16 residues. The CDR3 reads CASSPVQGTGTGEQFF. In DNA form, the CDR3 reads TGTGCCAGCTCACCCGTACAGGGGACTGGCACGGGTGAGCAGTTCTTC.

This clone has a single count. The chain is built from TRBV21-1 and TRBJ2-7; the tabulated D call, TRBD2, remains unverified against the DNA. TRBV21-1 is labeled a pseudogene. The CDR3 runs 16 residues. Written as DNA, the CDR3 is TGTGCCAGCAGCTCCCCCGGGACTAGCGGAACCTACGAGCAGTACTTC. Translated, it gives CASSSPGTSGTYEQYF.

V gene TRBV19 combines with J gene TRBJ1-2; D is unresolved. The CDR3 contains 12 residues. V lost 7 bases and J 4 bases, leaving 10 bases between the germline ends. Germline V CDR1 and CDR2: LNHDA, SQIVND (reference sequence). The CDR3 here is CASTYGGYGYTF. The CDR3 coding sequence is TGTGCCAGTACCTATGGCGGCTATGGCTACACCTTC.

This clone was found a few times. This rearrangement joins TRBV19 to TRBJ1-1; D perhaps matches TRBD1 (5 bases). In germline, CDR1 is LNHDA, CDR2 SQIVND (reference sequence). Deletions cut 5 bases from V and 6 bases from J, with 13 bases between. The CDR3 sequence is 13 residues long. The CDR3 spells CASSGDWDAEAFF. Written as DNA, the CDR3 is TGTGCCAGTAGTGGGGATTGGGACGCTGAAGCTTTCTTT.

This chain links TRBV10-3 with TRBJ1-3; unclear D gene. The germline V gene has CDR1 ENHRY and CDR2 SYGVKD. The length of the CDR3 is 14 residues. The V end was cut by 7 bases, the J end by 0 bases, with 10 bases between. For the CDR3, the DNA is TGTGCCATCATTGGGGAAGGCTCTGGAAACACCATATATTTT. Translated: CAIIGEGSGNTIYF.

The genes are TRBV29-1 and TRBJ2-2; tentative D call: TRBD2 (6 bases). Per germline, CDR1 SQVTM and CDR2 ANQGSEA. The CDR3 runs to 15 residues. V lost 0 bases, J lost 1 base, and 9 bases lay in between. Here the CDR3 reads CSVEDLGGNTGELFF. CDR3 sequence (DNA): TGCAGCGTTGAAGATTTGGGAGGGAACACCGGGGAGCTGTTTTTT.

Turning to this clone: Other DNA sequences within the sample encode an identical CDR3. The V gene is TRBV27, the J gene TRBJ1-4; TRBD1 might be the D (5 bases). This CDR3 is built from 14 residues. Trimming stripped 3 bases from V and 4 bases from J, with 9 bases between. Germline CDR1 is MNHEY and CDR2 is SMNVEV (reference sequence). CDR3 coding DNA: TGTGCCAGCAGTTTGCTAGGGGATAATGAAAAACTGTTTTTT. Amino acids: CASSLLGDNEKLFF.

The V and J genes are TRBV27 and TRBJ2-7, with D uncertain. The CDR3 is 14 amino acids. The V end lost 3 bases, the J end lost 1 base, and 10 bases lay between the germline ends. Germline CDR1 reads MNHEY; CDR2 reads SMNVEV (reference sequence). The CDR3 sequence: CASSFGRHSYEQYF. DNA for the CDR3: TGTGCCAGCAGTTTCGGCAGGCATTCCTACGAGCAGTACTTC.

The gene calls are TRBV15 and TRBJ2-7, with D perhaps matching TRBD1 (6 bases). The V end was cut by 3 bases, the J end by 1 base, with 13 bases between. The CDR3 covers 15 residues. Germline V gene data show CDR1 as LNHNV and CDR2 as YYDKDF (reference sequence). As DNA, the CDR3 is TGTGCCACCAGCAGTACAGGGAAAGGATCCTACGAGCAGTACTTC. It encodes CATSSTGKGSYEQYF.

The chain employs TRBV7-2 and TRBJ1-5; D is undetermined. This CDR3 spans 13 amino acids. CDR1 and CDR2 (germline): SGHTA, FQGNSA. Trimming shortened V by 3 bases and J by 3 bases, and 6 bases separated the two germline ends. The CDR3 DNA reads as TGTGCCAGCAGCTTCTTGAACAATCAGCCCCAGCATTTT. Protein product: CASSFLNNQPQHF.

V gene TRBV6-1 combines with J gene TRBJ2-7, with D perhaps matching TRBD2 (5 bases). Per the germline V gene, CDR1 is MNHNS and CDR2 is SASEGT. CDR3 length: 14 amino acids. Trimming pared 4 bases from V and 2 bases from J, leaving 12 bases between. This CDR3 is CASSGRDYPYEQYF. As DNA, the CDR3 is TGTGCCAGCAGTGGCCGGGATTACCCCTACGAGCAGTACTTC.

This sequence joins TRBV5-1 and TRBJ2-4; tentatively, D is TRBD1 or TRBD2 (5 bases each). The CDR3 runs to 16 residues. The V end lost 4 bases, the J end lost 0 bases, and 14 bases lay between the germline ends. CDR1 is SGHRS, CDR2 YFSETQ, per germline. Here the CDR3 reads CASSPGPLLAKNIQYF. The CDR3 nucleotides read TGCGCCAGCAGCCCGGGGCCGTTATTAGCCAAAAACATTCAGTACTTC. Supplemented by reference TRBV5-1 and TRBJ2-4, the full variable domain reads KAGVTQTPRYLIKTRGQQVTLSCSPISGHRSVSWYQQTPGQGLQFLFEYFSETQRNKGNFPGRFSGRQFSNSRSEMNVSTLELGDSALYLCASSPGPLLAKNIQYFGAGTRLSVL.

The rearrangement links TRBV2 to TRBJ2-7; D is uncertain. The CDR3 totals 14 residues. V lost 5 bases to trimming and J lost 2 bases, with 13 bases between them. Germline CDR1 reads SNHLY; CDR2 reads FYNNEI. The CDR3 reads CASSRAVITYEQYF. CDR3 nucleotide sequence: TGTGCCAGCAGTCGAGCTGTAATTACCTACGAGCAGTACTTC. The whole variable domain, filled in from reference TRBV2 and TRBJ2-7, reads EPEVTQTPSHQVTQMGQEVILRCVPISNHLYFYWYRQILGQKVEFLVSFYNNEISEKSEIFDDQFSVERPDGSNFTLKIRSTKLEDSAMYFCASSRAVITYEQYFGPGTRLTVT.

The chain uses TRBV11-2 and TRBJ2-3; D gene ambiguous. Trimming pared 3 bases from V and 6 bases from J, leaving 13 bases between. The CDR3 extends over 14 amino acids. Germline assignment: CDR1 SGHAT and CDR2 FQNNGV. The CDR3 reads CASSLGLTRDTQYF. The CDR3, as DNA: TGTGCCAGCAGCTTGGGCCTCACCAGGGATACGCAGTATTTT.

This chain links TRBV7-9 with TRBJ2-6; no firm D call. Trimming pared 3 bases from V and 3 bases from J, leaving 3 bases between. There are 13 residues in the CDR3. The germline V gene has CDR1 SEHNR and CDR2 FQNEAQ (reference sequence). This CDR3 is CASSFDGANVLTF. The CDR3 DNA is TGTGCCAGCAGCTTTGATGGGGCCAACGTCCTGACTTTC.

This chain joins TRBV1 and TRBJ1-4; the D segment call TRBD1 is taken from the table without a DNA check. TRBV1 counts as a pseudogene. The CDR3 contains 19 residues. CDR3 protein: CTSSQEPIHRGRSYEKLFF. In DNA, the CDR3 is TGCACCAGCAGCCAAGAGCCCATTCACAGGGGGCGGTCGTATGAAAAACTGTTTTTT.

Worth noting for this clone: Other DNA variants within this sample encode the same CDR3. The rearrangement links TRBV27 to TRBJ2-7; D is possibly TRBD1 or TRBD2 (6 bases each). This CDR3 has 12 amino acids. The germline CDR1 and CDR2 sequences are MNHEY and SMNVEV (reference sequence). The V end was cut by 8 bases, the J end by 0 bases, with 8 bases between. The CDR3, as DNA: TGTGCCAGCCGGGGGCTCTCCTACGAGCAGTACTTC. It codes for CASRGLSYEQYF.

The V gene is TRBV11-2, the J gene TRBJ2-1, with 14 positions matching TRBD2. V dropped 5 bases and J dropped 7; count of bases not matched to a gene: 4. The CDR3 loop spans 15 amino acids. Germline V gene sequence: CDR1 SGHAT, CDR2 FQNNGV. The CDR3 loop reads CASSRGLAGVNEQFF. CDR3 nucleotides: TGTGCCAGCAGCCGGGGACTAGCGGGAGTAAATGAGCAGTTCTTC. The variable domain in full, with the rest retrieved from reference TRBV11-2 and TRBJ2-1, is EAGVAQSPRYKIIEKRQSVAFWCNPISGHATLYWYQQILGQGPKLLIQFQNNGVVDDSQLPKDRFSAERLKGVDSTLKIQPAKLEDSAVYLCASSRGLAGVNEQFFGPGTRLTVL.

About this clone itself: Distinct nucleotide sequences in the sample also encode this CDR3. This chain uses TRBV27 with TRBJ2-7; D possibly corresponds to TRBD1 (5 bases). Trimming pared 0 bases from V and 2 bases from J, leaving 5 bases between. This CDR3 has 13 amino acids. Germline V CDR1 and CDR2: MNHEY, SMNVEV (reference sequence). The CDR3 sequence is CASSLSDTYEQYF. As DNA, the CDR3 is TGTGCCAGCAGTTTATCGGACACCTACGAGCAGTACTTC.